This T cell receptor beta chain was identified during a study of beta chain features in type 1 diabetes. Researchers reported sorting CD4+ naive, central memory, regulatory and stem cell-like memory cells via CD45RO/CCR7/CD25/CD127/CD95/CD27. Germline-derived CDR1 and CDR2 are SGHRS and YFSETQ. The CDR3 has 14 residues. V was trimmed by 2 bases and J by 5 bases, leaving 14 bases between them. Expressed TCRB transcripts were sequenced, since all the RNA that had been isolated was reverse transcribed. Naive, central memory and regulatory T cell samples averaged about 3.4 million reads. Data came from immunoSEQ multiplex PCR; TCRdb stores just in-frame clones and leaves some out. The sample consists of 300,000 to 400,000 clones, over 7% of them appearing once. This clone was seen a handful of times. Its specificity is not known. Study conclusions and caveats: The study notes PCR might favor shorter templates equally in patients and controls. TCRB CDR3 length was moderately but significantly reduced in all four CD4+ subsets of Type 1 diabetes patients.

The rearrangement joins TRBV5-1 to TRBJ2-7; D may be TRBD2 (6 bases). The sequenced material came from central memory CD4+ T cells from blood. The TCR comes from a man aged 25-40 years with type 1 diabetes. CDR3: CASSFGTPIDEQYF. The CDR3 DNA reads as TGCGCCAGCAGCTTCGGGACTCCCATCGACGAGCAGTACTTC.